These 18 T cell receptor beta chains originate from one sample sequenced in a study of cytomegalovirus exposure and HLA in healthy donors. Assay: immunoSEQ multiplex PCR; the TCRdb copy retains only in-frame clones and omits some. The data contain about 21,000 clones, approximately 97% of them singletons. Specimen: PBMCs. These receptors originate from a man aged 25 to 40 in good health and CMV-seropositive.

The chain uses TRBV4-1 and TRBJ2-7; 10 nucleotides align to TRBD1. This CDR3 contains 14 residues. The V and J ends lost 5 bases and 3 bases, in that order; junction bases with no gene match: 4. CDR1 MGHRA and CDR2 YSYEKL come from the germline V gene. The CDR3 sequence is CASSSRDRGYEQYF. The CDR3 DNA is TGCGCCAGCAGCAGCCGGGACAGGGGCTACGAGCAGTACTTC.

This clone was seen once. This sequence joins TRBV13 and TRBJ1-2; 7 bases agree with TRBD1. This CDR3 contains 15 residues. The V and J ends lost 4 bases and 1 base, in that order; junction bases with no gene match: 6. From germline, CDR1 is PRHDT and CDR2 FYEKMQ (reference sequence). CDR3 sequence: CASSSSGTDNYGYTF. CDR3 nucleotide sequence: TGTGCCAGCAGCTCATCCGGGACAGATAACTATGGCTACACCTTC.

This chain connects TRBV30 to TRBJ1-1, with D maybe TRBD1 (6 bases). With 1 base removed from V and 4 bases from J, the gap between germline ends came to 16 bases. The CDR3 contains 15 residues. The germline V gene encodes CDR1 GTSNPN and CDR2 SVGIG (reference sequence). DNA of the CDR3: TGTGCCTGGAGTGCCAGGGGCCGTAGGAGCACTGAAGCTTTCTTT. Translation: CAWSARGRRSTEAFF.

The chain is built from TRBV5-1 and TRBJ2-7; 9 nucleotides line up with TRBD2. V shed 0 bases, J shed 7 bases, and the junction held 2 bases outside the gene matches. This CDR3 is built from 13 residues. In germline, CDR1 is SGHRS, CDR2 YFSETQ. CDR3 loop: CASSLEGLAEQYF. CDR3 DNA: TGCGCCAGCAGCTTGGAGGGACTAGCTGAGCAGTACTTC.

The chain links TRBV5-1 to TRBJ2-3; possibly TRBD1 for D (5 bases). The CDR3 is 14 amino acids. V was shortened by 3 bases and J by 2 bases, with 10 bases between the two germline ends. Germline-derived CDR1 and CDR2 are SGHRS and YFSETQ. CDR3 protein: CASSWGHSTDTQYF. CDR3 nucleotides: TGCGCCAGCAGCTGGGGCCATTCCACAGATACGCAGTATTTT.

The V call is TRBV7-2, the J call TRBJ2-5; 16 bases line up with TRBD2. Unmatched junction bases numbered 0, after V lost 3 bases and J lost 2 bases. CDR3 length: 16 residues. CDR1 SGHTA and CDR2 FQGNSA come from the germline V gene. In DNA form, the CDR3 reads TGTGCCAGCAGCTTGGGACTAGCGGGAGGGCAAGAGACCCAGTACTTC. Amino acids: CASSLGLAGGQETQYF. The whole variable domain, remainder taken from reference TRBV7-2 and TRBJ2-5, is GAGVSQSPSNKVTEKGKDVELRCDPISGHTALYWYRQSLGQGLEFLIYFQGNSAPDKSGLPSDRFSAERTGGSVSTLTIQRTQQEDSAVYLCASSLGLAGGQETQYFGPGTRLLVL.

The rearrangement links TRBV28 to TRBJ1-1; D is uncertain. CDR3 length equals 13 residues. Per the germline V gene, CDR1 is MDHEN and CDR2 is SYDVKM. V was shortened by 6 bases and J by 4 bases, with 12 bases between the two germline ends. CDR3 protein: CASSLGVGTEAFF. CDR3 in DNA: TGTGCCAGCAGCCTCGGAGTGGGCACTGAAGCTTTCTTT.

This rearrangement joins TRBV13 to TRBJ1-1; D gene ambiguous. The germline V gene encodes CDR1 PRHDT and CDR2 FYEKMQ (reference sequence). CDR3 size: 10 residues. Trimming took off 5 bases at V and 5 bases at J, with 3 bases between the two ends. DNA for the CDR3: TGTGCCAGCAGCCTTACTGAAGCTTTCTTT. It translates to CASSLTEAFF.

This sequence joins TRBV7-2 and TRBJ2-7, with a possible D match to TRBD2 (6 bases). The CDR3 loop spans 15 amino acids. V was trimmed by 5 bases and J by 2 bases, leaving 16 bases between them. Germline CDR1 SGHTA, CDR2 FQGNSA. In nucleotides, the CDR3 is TGTGCCAGCAGCCAACGGGGAGGCGGAGCCTACGAGCAGTACTTC. As protein: CASSQRGGGAYEQYF.

The chain recombines TRBV6-6 with TRBJ2-2, with a tentative D call TRBD1 (6 bases). The CDR3 totals 16 residues. Trimming left V 5 bases short and J 4 bases short, with 17 bases between. Germline assignment: CDR1 MNHNY and CDR2 SVGAGI (reference sequence). The DNA for the CDR3 is TGTGCCAGCAGTCAAACCCAGGGGCTGAGCACCGGGGAGCTGTTTTTT. Encoded protein: CASSQTQGLSTGELFF.

This chain joins TRBV5-4 and TRBJ2-7; TRBD1 agrees at 9 bases. CDR3 length: 15 residues. Per germline, CDR1 SGHNT and CDR2 YYREEE (reference sequence). V lost 4 bases, J lost 4 bases, and 9 bases stayed unmatched. CDR3 in DNA: TGTGCCAGCAGCACACCGGGACAGGGTATGTACGAGCAGTACTTC. Translating gives CASSTPGQGMYEQYF.

The chain employs TRBV2 and TRBJ2-3, with 7 bases aligning to TRBD2. With 6 bases clipped from V and 9 bases from J, the junction kept 15 bases outside the gene matches. The germline CDR1 and CDR2 sequences are SNHLY and FYNNEI. The CDR3 length is 15 residues. The CDR3 DNA follows: TGTGCCAGCAGATCCGGACTAGAAGTTAGGTTAACGCAGTATTTT. It translates to CASRSGLEVRLTQYF.

The chain has TRBV11-2 and TRBJ2-2, with a tentative D call TRBD1 (6 bases). In germline, CDR1 is SGHAT, CDR2 FQNNGV. There are 16 residues in the CDR3. Trimming cost V 5 bases and J 3 bases, with 16 bases left between them. In nucleotides, the CDR3 is TGTGCCAGCAGCCTAACGGACAGATCGGACACCGGGGAGCTGTTTTTT. Amino acids: CASSLTDRSDTGELFF.

The chain is built from TRBV7-8 and TRBJ2-1; 7 nucleotides align to TRBD2. Germline-derived CDR1 and CDR2 are SGHVS and FQNEAQ. V lost 7 bases, J lost 0 bases, and 3 bases stayed unmatched. The CDR3 runs to 14 residues. This chain's CDR3 is CASTGLSSYNEQFF. CDR3 nucleotide sequence: TGTGCCAGCACGGGACTAAGCTCCTACAATGAGCAGTTCTTC.

V gene TRBV19 combines with J gene TRBJ1-2, with TRBD1 as a possible D gene (6 bases). V shed 5 bases and J shed 7 bases, with 20 bases lying between them. This CDR3 comprises 15 residues. Germline V gene data show CDR1 as LNHDA and CDR2 as SQIVND (reference sequence). The CDR3 here is CASSFRDIQVFGYTF. As DNA, the CDR3 is TGTGCCAGTAGTTTCCGGGACATTCAGGTTTTTGGCTACACCTTC. The full variable domain, completed using reference TRBV19 and TRBJ1-2, is DGGITQSPKYLFRKEGQNVTLSCEQNLNHDAMYWYRQDPGQGLRLIYYSQIVNDFQKGDIAEGYSVSREKKESFPLTVTSAQKNPTAFYLCASSFRDIQVFGYTFGSGTRLTVV.

The rearrangement links TRBV19 to TRBJ1-2, with D tentatively TRBD1 (6 bases). Per germline, CDR1 LNHDA and CDR2 SQIVND (reference sequence). V lost 3 bases and J lost 0, with 8 bases in between. The CDR3 is 14 residues long. The CDR3 coding sequence is TGTGCCAGTAGTATCGAGGGGGCTAACTATGGCTACACCTTC. As protein: CASSIEGANYGYTF.

The CDR3 sequence: CASSLGRATNEKLFF. In nucleotides, the CDR3 is TGTGCCAGCAGCTTAGGCCGCGCAACTAATGAAAAACTGTTTTTT. This chain links TRBV11-3 with TRBJ1-4; D unclear. Trimming cost V 1 base and J 0 bases, with 6 bases left between them. The length of the CDR3 is 15 residues. The germline V gene has CDR1 SGHNT and CDR2 YENEEA.

This clone was seen only once. The rearrangement joins TRBV6-1 to TRBJ1-2; D is ambiguous. This CDR3 is 15 amino acids long. Trimming pared 8 bases from V and 4 bases from J, leaving 20 bases between. Germline lookup yields CDR1 MNHNS and CDR2 SASEGT. CDR3 sequence: CASGRDSKGGYGYTF. Written as DNA, the CDR3 is TGTGCCAGCGGGAGGGATAGCAAGGGCGGCTATGGCTACACCTTC.